This T cell receptor beta chain came from a study of patients and donors after allogeneic stem cell transplantation. TCRdb recomputed calls from the RT-PCR reads with MiXCR, one row per CDR3 protein. The sample yields about 40,000 distinct CDR3 sequences, more than 30% seen once. Ten or more counts support this clonotype. V was trimmed by 3 bases and J by 1 base, leaving 7 bases between them. The CDR3 spans 14 residues. Per the germline V gene, CDR1 is SEHNR and CDR2 is FQNEAQ (reference sequence). The V gene is TRBV7-9, the J gene TRBJ1-5; D unclear. The sample consisted of blood, either unsorted or a sorted T cell fraction (not recorded which). The sequence was collected from a human donor who was either an allogeneic HSCT recipient or a stem cell or donor lymphocyte infusion donor (not recorded which). It is not recorded whose cells these are; they may come from a transplant donor. The DNA for the CDR3 is TGTGCCAGCAGCTTCGGACTGAGCAATCAGCCCCAGCATTTT. Amino acids: CASSFGLSNQPQHF.